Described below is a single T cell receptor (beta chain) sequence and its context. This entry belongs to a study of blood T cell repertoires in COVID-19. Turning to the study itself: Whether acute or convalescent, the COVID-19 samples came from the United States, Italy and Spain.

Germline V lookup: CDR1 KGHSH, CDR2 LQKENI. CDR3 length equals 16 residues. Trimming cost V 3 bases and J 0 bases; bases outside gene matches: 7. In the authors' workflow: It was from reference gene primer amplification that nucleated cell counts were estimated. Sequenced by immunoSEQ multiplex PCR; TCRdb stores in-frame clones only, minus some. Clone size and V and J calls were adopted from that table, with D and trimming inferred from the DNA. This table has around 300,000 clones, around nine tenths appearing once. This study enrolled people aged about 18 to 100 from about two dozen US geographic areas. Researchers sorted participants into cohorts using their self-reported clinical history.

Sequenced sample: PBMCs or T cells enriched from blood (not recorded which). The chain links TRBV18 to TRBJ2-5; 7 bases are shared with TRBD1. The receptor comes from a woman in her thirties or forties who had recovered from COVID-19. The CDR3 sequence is CASSPNRGGYQETQYF. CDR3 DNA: TGTGCCAGCTCACCGAACAGGGGCGGGTACCAAGAGACCCAGTACTTC. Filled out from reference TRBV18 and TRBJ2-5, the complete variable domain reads NAGVMQNPRHLVRRRGQEARLRCSPMKGHSHVYWYRQLPEEGLKFMVYLQKENIIDESGMPKERFSAEFPKEGPSILRIQQVVRGDSAAYFCASSPNRGGYQETQYFGPGTRLLVL.